What follows are 6 T cell receptor beta chains derived from one specimen sequenced in a study of blood T cell repertoires in COVID-19 (dated by TCRdb to the early 2020s). Libraries were built with the immunoSEQ multiplex PCR assay. In its TCRdb copy, this immuneACCESS table keeps in-frame sequences only and misses some clones. Where compared with another copy, unresolved V genes explain less than half of these, and the others have no known cause. For this sample there are 37,000 or so clones; 81% appear just once. Together, the top ten hold 25% to 35% of the sample. The specimen was peripheral blood. The source of these receptors is a man at least 80 years old with active or convalescent COVID-19.

The chain uses TRBV9 and TRBJ2-1, with 7 bases aligning to TRBD1. The length of the CDR3 is 16 residues. In germline, CDR1 is SGDLS, CDR2 YYNGEE. J was trimmed by 3 bases and V by 0 bases; bases with no gene match: 6. In nucleotides, the CDR3 is TGTGCCAGCAGCGTAGCGGGACAGCGCCACTACAATGAGCAGTTCTTC. Encoded protein: CASSVAGQRHYNEQFF. The complete variable domain, with remaining parts taken from reference TRBV9 and TRBJ2-1, reads DSGVTQTPKHLITATGQRVTLRCSPRSGDLSVYWYQQSLDQGLQFLIQYYNGEERAKGNILERFSAQQFPDLHSELNLSSLELGDSALYFCASSVAGQRHYNEQFFGPGTRLTVL.

V and J are TRBV2 and TRBJ1-2; TRBD1 aligns across 7 bases. The CDR3 sequence is 14 residues long. The germline V gene encodes CDR1 SNHLY and CDR2 FYNNEI. The V gene end was trimmed by 6 bases and the J gene end by 4 bases; junction bases not matched to a gene: 8. The CDR3 nucleotides read TGTGCCAGCAGGACAGGGACCAACGCCTATGGCTACACCTTC. It yields the protein CASRTGTNAYGYTF. The full variable domain, with the rest looked up from reference TRBV2 and TRBJ1-2, is EPEVTQTPSHQVTQMGQEVILRCVPISNHLYFYWYRQILGQKVEFLVSFYNNEISEKSEIFDDQFSVERPDGSNFTLKIRSTKLEDSAMYFCASRTGTNAYGYTFGSGTRLTVV.

The chain joins TRBV18 to TRBJ1-2; D ambiguous. The germline V and J ends were trimmed by 2 bases and 4 bases, with 11 bases remaining between them. CDR3 length: 14 residues. Germline loops: CDR1 KGHSH, CDR2 LQKENI. CDR3 coding DNA: TGTGCCAGCTCACCATACGACGACTCCTATGGCTACACCTTC. Translated: CASSPYDDSYGYTF.

The chain links TRBV2 to TRBJ2-2, with 7 bases matching TRBD2. V lost 6 bases, J lost 3 bases, and 7 bases stayed unmatched. Per the germline V gene, CDR1 is SNHLY and CDR2 is FYNNEI. This CDR3 is built from 15 residues. The CDR3 coding sequence is TGTGCCAGCAGCCCCGGACTAGGTTACACCGGGGAGCTGTTTTTT. Translating gives CASSPGLGYTGELFF.

The CDR3 region is CASSPSDRNYEQYF. CDR3 DNA: TGTGCCAGCAGCCCGTCGGACAGGAACTACGAGCAGTACTTC. The chain joins TRBV9 to TRBJ2-7; 7 nucleotides agree with TRBD1. The CDR3 runs to 14 residues. With 4 bases clipped from V and 3 bases from J, the junction kept 7 bases outside the gene matches. The germline V gene has CDR1 SGDLS and CDR2 YYNGEE.

The genes are TRBV11-3 and TRBJ1-4, with unresolved D. Trimming pared 5 bases from V and 2 bases from J, leaving 12 bases between. Germline loops: CDR1 SGHNT, CDR2 YENEEA. The CDR3 has 15 residues. CDR3 nucleotide sequence: TGTGCCAGCAGCCCCGGGAGGGTTACTAATGAAAAACTGTTTTTT. Its protein product is CASSPGRVTNEKLFF.